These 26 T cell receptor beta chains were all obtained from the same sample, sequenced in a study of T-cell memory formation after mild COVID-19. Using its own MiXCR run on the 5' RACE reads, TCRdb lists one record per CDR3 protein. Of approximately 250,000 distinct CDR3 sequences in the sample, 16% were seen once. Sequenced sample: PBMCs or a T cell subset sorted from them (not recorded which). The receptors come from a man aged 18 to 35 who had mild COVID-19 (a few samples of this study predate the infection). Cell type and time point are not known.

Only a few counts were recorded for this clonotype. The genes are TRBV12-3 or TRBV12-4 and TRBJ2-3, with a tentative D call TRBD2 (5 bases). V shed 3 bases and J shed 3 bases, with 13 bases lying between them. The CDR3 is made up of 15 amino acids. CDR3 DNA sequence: TGTGCCAGCAGTTTGCGGCGATTAGCGACAGATACGCAGTATTTT. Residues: CASSLRRLATDTQYF.

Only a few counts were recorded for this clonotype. The CDR3 DNA is TGCAGTGCTAGGAGGACAGGAAGATTTGAAAAACTGTTTTTT. Residues: CSARRTGRFEKLFF. The chain recombines TRBV20-1 with TRBJ1-4, with TRBD1 identical over 7 bases. The CDR3 has 14 residues. CDR1 and CDR2 from the germline V gene are DFQATT and SNEGSKA (reference sequence). V shed 3 bases and J 7 bases; nucleotides not matched to a gene: 8.

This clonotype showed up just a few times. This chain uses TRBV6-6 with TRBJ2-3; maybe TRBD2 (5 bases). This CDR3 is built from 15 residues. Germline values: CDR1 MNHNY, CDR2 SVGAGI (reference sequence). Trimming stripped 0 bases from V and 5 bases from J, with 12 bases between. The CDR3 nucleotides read TGTGCCAGCAGTTACTCGTTGAGCGGCCGAGATACGCAGTATTTT. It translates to CASSYSLSGRDTQYF.

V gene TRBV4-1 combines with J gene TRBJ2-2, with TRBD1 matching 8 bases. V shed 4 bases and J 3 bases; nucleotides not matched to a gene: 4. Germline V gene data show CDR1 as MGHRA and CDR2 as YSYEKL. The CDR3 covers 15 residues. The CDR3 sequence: CASSRQGSDTGELFF. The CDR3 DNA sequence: TGCGCCAGCAGCCGACAGGGGTCAGACACCGGGGAGCTGTTTTTT.

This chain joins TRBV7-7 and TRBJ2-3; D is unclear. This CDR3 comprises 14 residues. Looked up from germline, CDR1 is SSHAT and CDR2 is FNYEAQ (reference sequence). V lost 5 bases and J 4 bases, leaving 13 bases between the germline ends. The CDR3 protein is CASSRTGRADTQYF. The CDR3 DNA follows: TGTGCCAGCAGCCGCACTGGACGGGCAGATACGCAGTATTTT.

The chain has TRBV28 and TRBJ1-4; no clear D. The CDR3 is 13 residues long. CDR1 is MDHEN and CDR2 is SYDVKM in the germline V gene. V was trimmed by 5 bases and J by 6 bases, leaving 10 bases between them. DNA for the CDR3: TGTGCCAGCAGTCTCCACAAGGATGAAAAACTGTTTTTT. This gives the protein CASSLHKDEKLFF.

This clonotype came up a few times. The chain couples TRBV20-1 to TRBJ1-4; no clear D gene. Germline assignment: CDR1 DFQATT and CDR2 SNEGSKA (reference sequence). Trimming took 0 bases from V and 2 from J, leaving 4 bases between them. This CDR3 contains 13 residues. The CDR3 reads CSARDRTNEKLFF. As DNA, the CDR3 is TGCAGTGCTAGAGATCGGACTAATGAAAAACTGTTTTTT.

CDR3 loop: CASSADGSGTQYF. The CDR3 DNA reads as TGTGCCAGCAGCGCGGACGGATCCGGGACCCAGTACTTC. The chain is built from TRBV7-3 and TRBJ2-5; no firm D call. This CDR3 spans 13 amino acids. The V end was cut by 5 bases, the J end by 7 bases, with 14 bases between. CDR1 and CDR2 from the germline V gene are SGHTA and FQGTGA. The complete variable domain, with remaining parts taken from reference TRBV7-3 and TRBJ2-5, reads GAGVSQTPSNKVTEKGKYVELRCDPISGHTALYWYRQSLGQGPEFLIYFQGTGAADDSGLPNDRFFAVRPEGSVSTLKIQRTERGDSAVYLCASSADGSGTQYFGPGTRLLVL.

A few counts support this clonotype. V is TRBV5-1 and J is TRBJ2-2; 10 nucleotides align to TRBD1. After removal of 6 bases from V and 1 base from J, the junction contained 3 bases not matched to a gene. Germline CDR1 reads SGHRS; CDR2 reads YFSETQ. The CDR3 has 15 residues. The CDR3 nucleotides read TGCGCCAGCACTGACAGGGGGCTGAACACCGGGGAGCTGTTTTTT. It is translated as CASTDRGLNTGELFF. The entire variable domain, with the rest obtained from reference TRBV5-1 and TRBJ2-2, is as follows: KAGVTQTPRYLIKTRGQQVTLSCSPISGHRSVSWYQQTPGQGLQFLFEYFSETQRNKGNFPGRFSGRQFSNSRSEMNVSTLELGDSALYLCASTDRGLNTGELFFGEGSRLTVL.

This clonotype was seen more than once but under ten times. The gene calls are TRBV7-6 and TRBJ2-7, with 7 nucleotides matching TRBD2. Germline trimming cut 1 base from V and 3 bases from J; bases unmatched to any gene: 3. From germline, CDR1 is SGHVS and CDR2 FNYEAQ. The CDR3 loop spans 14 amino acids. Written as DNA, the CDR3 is TGTGCCAGCAGCTTAGGGGGGACTATCTACGAGCAGTACTTC. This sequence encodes CASSLGGTIYEQYF.

The CDR3 DNA reads as TGTGCCAGCAGCCAAGTTCCGAGGAATTCACCCCTCCACTTT. It yields the protein CASSQVPRNSPLHF. The J gene is TRBJ1-6, the V gene TRBV3-1; D is unclear. This CDR3 region has 14 residues. V was clipped by 1 base and J by 7 bases, with 8 bases between them. Germline V CDR1 and CDR2: LGHDT, YNNKEL (reference sequence).

The DNA for the CDR3 is TGTGCCAGCACCCGAGCTTGGGGAACTGAAGCTTTCTTT. Translation: CASTRAWGTEAFF. The chain is built from TRBV2 and TRBJ1-1; D uncertain. The CDR3 totals 13 residues. Trimming pared 7 bases from V and 5 bases from J, leaving 14 bases between. CDR1 SNHLY and CDR2 FYNNEI come from the germline V gene.

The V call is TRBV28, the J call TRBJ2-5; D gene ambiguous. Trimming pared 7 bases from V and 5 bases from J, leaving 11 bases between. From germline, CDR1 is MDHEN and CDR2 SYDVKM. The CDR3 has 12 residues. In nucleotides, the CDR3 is TGTGCCAGCAACTACCAAAAGGAGACCCAGTACTTC. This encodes CASNYQKETQYF.

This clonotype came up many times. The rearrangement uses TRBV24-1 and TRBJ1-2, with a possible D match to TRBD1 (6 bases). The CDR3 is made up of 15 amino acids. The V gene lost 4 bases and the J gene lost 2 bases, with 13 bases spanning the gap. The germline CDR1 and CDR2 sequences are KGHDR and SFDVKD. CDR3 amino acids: CATSDRDRTNYGYTF. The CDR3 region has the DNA TGTGCCACCAGTGACCGTGACAGGACCAACTATGGCTACACCTTC.

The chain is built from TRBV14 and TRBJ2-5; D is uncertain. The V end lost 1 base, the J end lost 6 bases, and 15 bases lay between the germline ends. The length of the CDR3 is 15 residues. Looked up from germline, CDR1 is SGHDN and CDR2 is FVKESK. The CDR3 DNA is TGTGCCAGCAGCCAAGCCGCTGGGGTTCTGCAGACCCAGTACTTC. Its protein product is CASSQAAGVLQTQYF.

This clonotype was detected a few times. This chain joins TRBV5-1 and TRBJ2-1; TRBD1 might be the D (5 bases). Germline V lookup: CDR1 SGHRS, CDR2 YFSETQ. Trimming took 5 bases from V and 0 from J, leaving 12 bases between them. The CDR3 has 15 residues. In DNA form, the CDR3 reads TGCGCCAGCAGGGTACGACAGAGCTCCTACAATGAGCAGTTCTTC. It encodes CASRVRQSSYNEQFF.

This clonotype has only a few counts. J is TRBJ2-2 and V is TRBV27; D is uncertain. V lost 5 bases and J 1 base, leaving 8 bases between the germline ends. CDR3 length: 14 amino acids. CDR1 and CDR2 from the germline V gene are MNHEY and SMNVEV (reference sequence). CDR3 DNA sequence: TGTGCCAGCAGTCCAACAGTGAACACCGGGGAGCTGTTTTTT. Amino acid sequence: CASSPTVNTGELFF.

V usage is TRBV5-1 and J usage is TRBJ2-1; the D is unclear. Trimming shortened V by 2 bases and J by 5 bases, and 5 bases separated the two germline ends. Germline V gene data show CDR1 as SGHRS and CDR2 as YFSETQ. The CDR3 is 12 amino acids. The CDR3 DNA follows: TGCGCCAGCAGCTTACCGAACAATGAGCAGTTCTTC. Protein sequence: CASSLPNNEQFF.

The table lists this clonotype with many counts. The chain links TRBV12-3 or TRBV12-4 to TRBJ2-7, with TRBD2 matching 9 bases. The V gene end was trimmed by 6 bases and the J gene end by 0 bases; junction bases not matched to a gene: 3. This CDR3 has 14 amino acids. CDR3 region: CASSPSGASYEQYF. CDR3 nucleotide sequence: TGTGCCAGCAGCCCTAGCGGGGCCTCCTACGAGCAGTACTTC.

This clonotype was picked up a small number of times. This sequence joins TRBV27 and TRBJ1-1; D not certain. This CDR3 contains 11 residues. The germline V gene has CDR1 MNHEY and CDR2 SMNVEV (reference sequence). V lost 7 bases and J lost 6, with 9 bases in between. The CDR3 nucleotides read TGTGCCAGCAAAGACGGGGCTGAAGCTTTCTTT. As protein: CASKDGAEAFF.

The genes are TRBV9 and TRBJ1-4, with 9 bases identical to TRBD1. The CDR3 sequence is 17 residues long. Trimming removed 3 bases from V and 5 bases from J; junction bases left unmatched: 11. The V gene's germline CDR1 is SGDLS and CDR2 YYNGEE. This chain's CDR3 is CASSAVPGQGGNEKLFF. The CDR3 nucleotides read TGTGCCAGCAGCGCGGTCCCGGGACAGGGAGGGAATGAAAAACTGTTTTTT.

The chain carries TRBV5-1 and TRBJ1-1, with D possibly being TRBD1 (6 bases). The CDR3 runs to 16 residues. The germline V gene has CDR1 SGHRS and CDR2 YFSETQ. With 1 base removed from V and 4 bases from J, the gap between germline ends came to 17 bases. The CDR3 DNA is TGCGCCAGCAGCTTGAATTTGGGGGGCGCGGGCACTGAAGCTTTCTTT. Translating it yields CASSLNLGGAGTEAFF. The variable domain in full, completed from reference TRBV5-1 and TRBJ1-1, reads KAGVTQTPRYLIKTRGQQVTLSCSPISGHRSVSWYQQTPGQGLQFLFEYFSETQRNKGNFPGRFSGRQFSNSRSEMNVSTLELGDSALYLCASSLNLGGAGTEAFFGQGTRLTVV.

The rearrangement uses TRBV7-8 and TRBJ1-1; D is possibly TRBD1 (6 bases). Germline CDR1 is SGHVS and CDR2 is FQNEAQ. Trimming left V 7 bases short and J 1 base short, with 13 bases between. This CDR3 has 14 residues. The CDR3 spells CASKTEQGNTEAFF. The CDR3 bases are TGTGCCAGCAAGACAGAACAGGGGAACACTGAAGCTTTCTTT.

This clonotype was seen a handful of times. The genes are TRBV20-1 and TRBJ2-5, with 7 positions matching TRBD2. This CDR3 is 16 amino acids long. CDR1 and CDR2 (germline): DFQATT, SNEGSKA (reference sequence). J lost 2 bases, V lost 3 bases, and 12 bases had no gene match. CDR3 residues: CSARKGLAGGQETQYF. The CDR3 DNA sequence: TGCAGTGCTAGGAAGGGCTTAGCGGGTGGTCAAGAGACCCAGTACTTC.

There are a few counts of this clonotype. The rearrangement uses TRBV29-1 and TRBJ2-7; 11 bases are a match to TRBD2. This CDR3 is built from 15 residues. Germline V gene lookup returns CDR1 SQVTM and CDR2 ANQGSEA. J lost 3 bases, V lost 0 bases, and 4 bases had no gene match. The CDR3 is CSVEDPLAGDYEQYF. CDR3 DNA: TGCAGCGTTGAAGATCCACTAGCGGGGGACTACGAGCAGTACTTC.

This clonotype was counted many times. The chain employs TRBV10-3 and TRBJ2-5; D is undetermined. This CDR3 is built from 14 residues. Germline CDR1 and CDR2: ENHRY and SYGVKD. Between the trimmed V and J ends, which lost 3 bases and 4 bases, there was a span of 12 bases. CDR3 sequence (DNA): TGTGCCATCAGTGAAGTCAAATCGGGAGAGACCCAGTACTTC. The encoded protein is CAISEVKSGETQYF.